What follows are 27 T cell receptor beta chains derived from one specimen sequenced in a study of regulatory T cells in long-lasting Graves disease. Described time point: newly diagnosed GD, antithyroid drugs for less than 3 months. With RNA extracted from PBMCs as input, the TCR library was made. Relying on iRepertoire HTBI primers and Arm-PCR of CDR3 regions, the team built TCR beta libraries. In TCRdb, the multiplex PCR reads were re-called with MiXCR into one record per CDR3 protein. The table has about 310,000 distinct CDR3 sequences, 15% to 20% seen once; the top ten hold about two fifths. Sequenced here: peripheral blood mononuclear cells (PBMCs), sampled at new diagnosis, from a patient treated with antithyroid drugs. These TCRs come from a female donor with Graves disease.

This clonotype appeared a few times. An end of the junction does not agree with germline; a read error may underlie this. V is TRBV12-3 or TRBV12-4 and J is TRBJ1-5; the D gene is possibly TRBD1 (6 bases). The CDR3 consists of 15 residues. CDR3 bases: TGTGCCGGCAGTTTAAGGGGGGTGAGCAATCAGCCCCAGCATTTT. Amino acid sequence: CAGSLRGVSNQPQHF.

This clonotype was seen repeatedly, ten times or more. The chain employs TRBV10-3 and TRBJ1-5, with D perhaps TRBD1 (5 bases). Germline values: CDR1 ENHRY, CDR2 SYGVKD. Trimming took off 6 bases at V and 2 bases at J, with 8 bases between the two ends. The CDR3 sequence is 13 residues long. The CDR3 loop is CAISREGNQPQHF. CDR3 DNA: TGTGCCATCAGCAGGGAGGGCAATCAGCCCCAGCATTTT.

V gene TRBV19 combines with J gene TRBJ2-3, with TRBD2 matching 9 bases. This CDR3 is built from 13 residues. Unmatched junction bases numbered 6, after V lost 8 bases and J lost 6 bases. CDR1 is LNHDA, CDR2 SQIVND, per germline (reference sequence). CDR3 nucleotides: TGTGCCAGTCTTCTAGCGGGATCGGATACGCAGTATTTT. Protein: CASLLAGSDTQYF. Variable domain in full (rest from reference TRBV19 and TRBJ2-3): DGGITQSPKYLFRKEGQNVTLSCEQNLNHDAMYWYRQDPGQGLRLIYYSQIVNDFQKGDIAEGYSVSREKKESFPLTVTSAQKNPTAFYLCASLLAGSDTQYFGPGTRLTVL.

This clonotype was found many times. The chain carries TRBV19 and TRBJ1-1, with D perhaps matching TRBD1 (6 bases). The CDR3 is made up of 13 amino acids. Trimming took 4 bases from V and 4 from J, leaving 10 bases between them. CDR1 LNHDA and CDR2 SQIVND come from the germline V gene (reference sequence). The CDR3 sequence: CASSNRVSTEAFF. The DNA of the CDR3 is TGTGCCAGTAGTAACAGGGTCAGCACTGAAGCTTTCTTT. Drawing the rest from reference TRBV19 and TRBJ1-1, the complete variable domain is DGGITQSPKYLFRKEGQNVTLSCEQNLNHDAMYWYRQDPGQGLRLIYYSQIVNDFQKGDIAEGYSVSREKKESFPLTVTSAQKNPTAFYLCASSNRVSTEAFFGQGTRLTVV.

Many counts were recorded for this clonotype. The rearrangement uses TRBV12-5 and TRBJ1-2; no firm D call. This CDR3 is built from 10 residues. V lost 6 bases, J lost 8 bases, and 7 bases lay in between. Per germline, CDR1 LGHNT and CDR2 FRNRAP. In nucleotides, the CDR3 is TGTGCTAGTGGGGAGCGGGGCTACACCTTC. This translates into CASGERGYTF.

The CDR3 spells CSLSPGTGFEGETQYF. The DNA for the CDR3 is TGCAGTCTGTCGCCCGGGACAGGGTTTGAGGGAGAGACCCAGTACTTC. V is TRBV20-1 and J is TRBJ2-5, with TRBD1 identical over 9 bases. This CDR3 region has 16 residues. Trimming at V came to 8 bases and at J to 4 bases, leaving 17 bases not matched to a gene. CDR1 and CDR2 from the germline V gene are DFQATT and SNEGSKA (reference sequence).

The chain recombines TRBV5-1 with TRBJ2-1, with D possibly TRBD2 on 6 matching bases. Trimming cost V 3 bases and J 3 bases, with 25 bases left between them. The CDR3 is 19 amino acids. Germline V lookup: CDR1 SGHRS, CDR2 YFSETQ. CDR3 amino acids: CASSSPFVPGRESYNEQFF. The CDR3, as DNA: TGCGCCAGCAGCTCCCCTTTCGTTCCCGGGAGAGAAAGCTACAATGAGCAGTTCTTC. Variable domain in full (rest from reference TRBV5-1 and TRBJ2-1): KAGVTQTPRYLIKTRGQQVTLSCSPISGHRSVSWYQQTPGQGLQFLFEYFSETQRNKGNFPGRFSGRQFSNSRSEMNVSTLELGDSALYLCASSSPFVPGRESYNEQFFGPGTRLTVL.

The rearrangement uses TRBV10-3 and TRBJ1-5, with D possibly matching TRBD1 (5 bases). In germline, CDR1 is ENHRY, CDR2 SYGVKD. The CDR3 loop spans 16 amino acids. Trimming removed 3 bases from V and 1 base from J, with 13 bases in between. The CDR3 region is CAISERGGTSNQPQHF. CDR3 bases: TGTGCCATCAGTGAAAGGGGCGGAACAAGCAATCAGCCCCAGCATTTT.

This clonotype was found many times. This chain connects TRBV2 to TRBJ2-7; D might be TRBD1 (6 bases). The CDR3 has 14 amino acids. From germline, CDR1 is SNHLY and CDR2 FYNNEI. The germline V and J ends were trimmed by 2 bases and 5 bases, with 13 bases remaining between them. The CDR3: CASSEQGQVDEQYF. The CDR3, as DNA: TGTGCCAGCAGTGAACAGGGGCAAGTCGACGAGCAGTACTTC. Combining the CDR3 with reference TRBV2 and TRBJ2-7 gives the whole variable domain EPEVTQTPSHQVTQMGQEVILRCVPISNHLYFYWYRQILGQKVEFLVSFYNNEISEKSEIFDDQFSVERPDGSNFTLKIRSTKLEDSAMYFCASSEQGQVDEQYFGPGTRLTVT.

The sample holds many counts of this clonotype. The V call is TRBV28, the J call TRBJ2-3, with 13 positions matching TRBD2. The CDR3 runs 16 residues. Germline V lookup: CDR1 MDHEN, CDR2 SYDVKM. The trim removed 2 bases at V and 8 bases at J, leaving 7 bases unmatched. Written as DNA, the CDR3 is TGTGCCAGCAGTTTAACGCCTGGACTAGCGGGAGTTACGCAGTATTTT. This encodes CASSLTPGLAGVTQYF.

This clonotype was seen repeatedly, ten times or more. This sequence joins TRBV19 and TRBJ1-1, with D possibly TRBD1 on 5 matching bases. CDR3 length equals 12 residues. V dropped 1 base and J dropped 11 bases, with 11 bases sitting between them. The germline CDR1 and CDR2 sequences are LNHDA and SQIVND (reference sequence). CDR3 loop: CASSIGLREAFF. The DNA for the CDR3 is TGTGCCAGTAGTATAGGCCTCAGGGAGGCTTTCTTT.

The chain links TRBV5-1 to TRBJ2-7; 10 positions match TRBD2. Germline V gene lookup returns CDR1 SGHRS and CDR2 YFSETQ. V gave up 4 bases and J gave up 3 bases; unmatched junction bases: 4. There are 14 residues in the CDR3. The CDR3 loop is CASSPSGSLYEQYF. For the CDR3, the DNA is TGCGCCAGCAGCCCTAGCGGGAGTCTCTACGAGCAGTACTTC.

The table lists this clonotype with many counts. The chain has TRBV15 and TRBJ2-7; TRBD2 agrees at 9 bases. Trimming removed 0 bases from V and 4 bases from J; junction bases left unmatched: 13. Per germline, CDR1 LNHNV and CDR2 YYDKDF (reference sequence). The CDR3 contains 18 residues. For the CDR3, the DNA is TGTGCCACCAGCAGAGATCAACTGCGGGAGGGGGTCTCGTACGAGCAGTACTTC. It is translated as CATSRDQLREGVSYEQYF. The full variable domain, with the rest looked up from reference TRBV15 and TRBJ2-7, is DAMVIQNPRYQVTQFGKPVTLSCSQTLNHNVMYWYQQKSSQAPKLLFHYYDKDFNNEADTPDNFQSRRPNTSFCFLDIRSPGLGDTAMYLCATSRDQLREGVSYEQYFGPGTRLTVT.

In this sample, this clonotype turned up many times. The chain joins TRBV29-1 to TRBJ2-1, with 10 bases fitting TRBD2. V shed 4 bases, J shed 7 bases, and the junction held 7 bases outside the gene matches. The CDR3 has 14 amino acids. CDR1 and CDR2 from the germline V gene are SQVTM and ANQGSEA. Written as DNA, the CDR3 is TGCAGCGTTGTACTAGCGGGAATTCTGAATGAGCAGTTCTTC. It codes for CSVVLAGILNEQFF.

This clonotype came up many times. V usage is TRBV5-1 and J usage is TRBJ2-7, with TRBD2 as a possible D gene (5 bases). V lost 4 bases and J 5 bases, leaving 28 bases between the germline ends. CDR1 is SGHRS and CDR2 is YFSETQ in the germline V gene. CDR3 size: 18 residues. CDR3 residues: CASSPEGLQYRGNDEQYF. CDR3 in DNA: TGCGCCAGCAGCCCCGAGGGCCTTCAGTACAGAGGGAATGACGAGCAGTACTTC.

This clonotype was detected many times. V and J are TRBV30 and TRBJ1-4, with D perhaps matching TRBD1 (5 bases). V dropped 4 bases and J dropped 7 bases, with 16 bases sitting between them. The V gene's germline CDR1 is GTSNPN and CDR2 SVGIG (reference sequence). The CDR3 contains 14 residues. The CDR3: CAWNMGGRGEKLFF. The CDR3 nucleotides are TGTGCCTGGAATATGGGGGGGAGGGGTGAAAAACTGTTTTTT.

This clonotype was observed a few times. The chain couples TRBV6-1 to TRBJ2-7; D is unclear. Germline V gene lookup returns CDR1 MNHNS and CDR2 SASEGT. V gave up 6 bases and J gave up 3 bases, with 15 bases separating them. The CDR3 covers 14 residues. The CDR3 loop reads CASSLIKVGYEQYF. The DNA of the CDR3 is TGTGCCAGCAGCCTTATAAAGGTGGGCTACGAGCAGTACTTC.

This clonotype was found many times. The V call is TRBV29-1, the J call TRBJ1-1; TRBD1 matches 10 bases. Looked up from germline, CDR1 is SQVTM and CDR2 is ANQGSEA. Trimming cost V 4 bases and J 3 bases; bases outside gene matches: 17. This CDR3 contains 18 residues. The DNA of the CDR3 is TGCAGCGTTGTGGGACAGGGGTGGGAATTAACCTTGGACACTGAAGCTTTCTTT. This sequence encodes CSVVGQGWELTLDTEAFF.

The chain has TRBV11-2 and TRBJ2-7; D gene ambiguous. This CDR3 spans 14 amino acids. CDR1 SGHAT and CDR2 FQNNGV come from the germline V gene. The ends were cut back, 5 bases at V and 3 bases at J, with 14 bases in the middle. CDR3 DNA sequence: TGTGCCAGCAGCGATCCCCCGTGGAGCTACGAGCAGTACTTC. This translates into CASSDPPWSYEQYF.

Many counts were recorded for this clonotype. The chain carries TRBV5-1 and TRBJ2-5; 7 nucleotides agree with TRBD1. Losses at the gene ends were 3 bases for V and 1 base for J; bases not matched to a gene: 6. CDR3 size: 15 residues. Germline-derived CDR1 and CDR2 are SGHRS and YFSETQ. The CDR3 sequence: CASSSTGARQETQYF. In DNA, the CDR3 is TGCGCCAGCAGCTCCACAGGGGCCCGCCAAGAGACCCAGTACTTC.

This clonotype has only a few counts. CDR3: CASSFTQTSYEQYF. The CDR3, as DNA: TGTGCCAGCAGCTTTACACAGACCTCTTACGAGCAGTACTTC. The chain links TRBV7-9 to TRBJ2-7, with D unresolved. V was shortened by 3 bases and J by 4 bases, with 13 bases between the two germline ends. CDR1 is SEHNR, CDR2 FQNEAQ, per germline (reference sequence). CDR3 length: 14 residues.

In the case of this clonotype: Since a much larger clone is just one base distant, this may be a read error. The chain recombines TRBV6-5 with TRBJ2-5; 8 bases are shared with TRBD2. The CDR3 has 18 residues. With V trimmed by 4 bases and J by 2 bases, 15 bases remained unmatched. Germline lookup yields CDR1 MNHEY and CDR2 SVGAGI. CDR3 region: CASSCRTQREPLQETQYF. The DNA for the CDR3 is TGTGCCAGCAGTTGCCGAACTCAGCGGGAGCCGTTACAAGAGACCCAGTACTTC.

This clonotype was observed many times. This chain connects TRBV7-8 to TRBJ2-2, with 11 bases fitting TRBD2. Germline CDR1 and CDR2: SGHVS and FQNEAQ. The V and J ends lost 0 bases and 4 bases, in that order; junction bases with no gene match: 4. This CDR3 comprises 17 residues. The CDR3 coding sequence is TGTGCCAGCAGCTTAGCGATGACTAGCGGGATCACCGGGGAGCTGTTTTTT. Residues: CASSLAMTSGITGELFF.

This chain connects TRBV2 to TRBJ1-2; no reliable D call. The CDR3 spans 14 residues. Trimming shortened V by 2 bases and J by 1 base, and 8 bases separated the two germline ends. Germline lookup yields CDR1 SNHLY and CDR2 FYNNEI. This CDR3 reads CASSETQLNYGYTF. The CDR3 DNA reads TGTGCCAGCAGTGAAACCCAGCTTAACTATGGCTACACCTTC.

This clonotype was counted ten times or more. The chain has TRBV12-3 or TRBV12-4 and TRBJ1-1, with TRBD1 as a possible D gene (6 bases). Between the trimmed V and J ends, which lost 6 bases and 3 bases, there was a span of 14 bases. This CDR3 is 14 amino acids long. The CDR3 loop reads CASRRGGGDTEAFF. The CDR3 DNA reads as TGTGCCAGCAGGAGGGGGGGGGGAGACACTGAAGCTTTCTTT.

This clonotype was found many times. CDR3 amino acids: CATSDTGPHRTDTQYF. The CDR3 nucleotides are TGTGCCACCAGTGACACGGGACCCCACCGCACAGATACGCAGTATTTT. This chain connects TRBV24-1 to TRBJ2-3, with D perhaps TRBD1 or TRBD2 (5 bases each). This CDR3 spans 16 amino acids. The germline CDR1 and CDR2 sequences are KGHDR and SFDVKD. V gave up 4 bases and J gave up 1 base, with 14 bases separating them.

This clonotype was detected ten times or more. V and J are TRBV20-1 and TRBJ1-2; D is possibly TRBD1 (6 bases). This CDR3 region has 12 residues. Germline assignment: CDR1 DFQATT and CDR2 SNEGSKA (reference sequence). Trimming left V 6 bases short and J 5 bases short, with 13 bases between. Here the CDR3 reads CSANAGAYGYTF. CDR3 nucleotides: TGCAGTGCCAACGCAGGGGCGTATGGCTACACCTTC.